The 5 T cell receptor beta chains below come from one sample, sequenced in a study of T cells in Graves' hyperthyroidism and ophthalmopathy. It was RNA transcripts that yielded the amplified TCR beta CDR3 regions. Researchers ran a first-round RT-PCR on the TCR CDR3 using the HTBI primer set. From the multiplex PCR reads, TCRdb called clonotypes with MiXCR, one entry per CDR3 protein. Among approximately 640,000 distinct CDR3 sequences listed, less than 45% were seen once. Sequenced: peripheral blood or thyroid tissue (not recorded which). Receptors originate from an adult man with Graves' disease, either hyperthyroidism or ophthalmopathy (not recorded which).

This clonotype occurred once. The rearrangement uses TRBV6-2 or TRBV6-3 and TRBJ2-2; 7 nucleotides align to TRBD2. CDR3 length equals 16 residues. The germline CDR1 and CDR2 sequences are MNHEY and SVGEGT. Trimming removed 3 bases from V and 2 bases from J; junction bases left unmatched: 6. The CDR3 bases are TGTGCCAGCAGTTATGGACTAGGCCCCAACACCGGGGAGCTGTTTTTT. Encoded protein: CASSYGLGPNTGELFF.

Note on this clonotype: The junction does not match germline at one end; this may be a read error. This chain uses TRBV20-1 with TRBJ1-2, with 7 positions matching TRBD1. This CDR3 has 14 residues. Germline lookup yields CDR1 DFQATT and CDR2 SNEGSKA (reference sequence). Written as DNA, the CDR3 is TGCGGTGCTAGTAACCCCGACAGGGCCTATGGCTACACCTTC. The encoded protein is CGASNPDRAYGYTF.

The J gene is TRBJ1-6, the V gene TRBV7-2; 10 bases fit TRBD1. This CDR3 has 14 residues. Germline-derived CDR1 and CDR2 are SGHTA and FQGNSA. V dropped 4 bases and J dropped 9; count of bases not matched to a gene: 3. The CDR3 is CASSSGQGPSPLHF. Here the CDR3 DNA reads TGTGCCAGCAGCTCGGGACAGGGGCCTTCACCCCTCCACTTT.

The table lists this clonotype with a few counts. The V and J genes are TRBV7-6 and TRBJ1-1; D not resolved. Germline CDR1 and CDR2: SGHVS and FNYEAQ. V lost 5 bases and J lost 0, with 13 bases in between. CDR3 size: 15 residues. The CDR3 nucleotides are TGTGCCAGCAGCCCCCAGTTAGCCATGAACACTGAAGCTTTCTTT. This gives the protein CASSPQLAMNTEAFF.

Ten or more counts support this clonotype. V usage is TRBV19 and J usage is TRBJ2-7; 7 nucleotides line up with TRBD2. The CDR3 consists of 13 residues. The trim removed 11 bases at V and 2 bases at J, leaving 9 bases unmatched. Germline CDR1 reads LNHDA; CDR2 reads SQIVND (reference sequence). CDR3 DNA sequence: TGTGCCGTCGGGGGGACGCCGACCTACGAGCAGTACTTC. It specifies CAVGGTPTYEQYF.